The entry that follows covers one TCR beta chain sequence. Antigen: not known. Sequenced with the Oncomine TCR Beta short-read assay was DNA taken from cultured CD4+ T cells. MiXCR, applied by TCRdb to the PCR reads, yields one record per CDR3 protein. The table has about 25,000 distinct CDR3 sequences, around 48% seen once; the top ten hold 6.1%. As for treatment: approximately nine-day PBMC culture with coronavirus spike peptide pools or control peptides (ViraFEST assay). The record originates from a study of vaccination and CD4 T cells after COVID-19. Study-level information: Convalescent donors were composed of six males and four females, of whom two were Hispanic. Stimulation used overlapping spike peptides from SARS-CoV-2, HCoV-NL63, HCoV-OC43 and HCoV-229E.

The CDR3 runs to 13 residues. With 9 bases removed from V and 1 base from J, the gap between germline ends came to 13 bases. Germline V gene lookup returns CDR1 SNHLY and CDR2 FYNNEI. The sequence was collected from a human donor who had recovered from COVID-19. This chain joins TRBV2 and TRBJ2-7, with unresolved D. Sequencing was performed on CD4+ T cells from blood, cultured in vitro. The CDR3 is CASGVEHSYEQYF. DNA for the CDR3: TGTGCCAGTGGAGTCGAACATTCCTACGAGCAGTACTTC.